Shown below are 30 T cell receptor beta chains from a single sample sequenced in a study of blood T cell repertoires in COVID-19. TCRdb's copy holds only in-frame clones and misses some; the assay was immunoSEQ multiplex PCR. The data contain about 250,000 clones, 82% of them singletons. The specimen sequenced was peripheral blood. All receptors come from an elderly woman with active or convalescent COVID-19.

The V gene is TRBV6-6, the J gene TRBJ1-3; 10 bases are a match to TRBD1. The germline V gene encodes CDR1 MNHNY and CDR2 SVGAGI (reference sequence). This CDR3 has 18 amino acids. The trim removed 5 bases at V and 2 bases at J, leaving 12 bases unmatched. The CDR3 bases are TGTGCCAGCAGTCTAGTGGGACAGGGGATTAGAACTGGAAACACCATATATTTT. Its protein is CASSLVGQGIRTGNTIYF.

The chain has TRBV5-6 and TRBJ2-3; TRBD2 is a possible D gene (7 bases). Trimming shortened V by 3 bases and J by 0 bases, and 11 bases separated the two germline ends. The CDR3 is made up of 15 amino acids. Germline CDR1 reads SGHDT; CDR2 reads YYEEEE. CDR3 DNA sequence: TGTGCCAGCAGCTCCGGGGGGCCTAGCACAGATACGCAGTATTTT. Translating it yields CASSSGGPSTDTQYF. Combining the CDR3 with reference TRBV5-6 and TRBJ2-3 gives the whole variable domain DAGVTQSPTHLIKTRGQQVTLRCSPKSGHDTVSWYQQALGQGPQFIFQYYEEEERQRGNFPDRFSGHQFPNYSSELNVNALLLGDSALYLCASSSGGPSTDTQYFGPGTRLTVL.

CDR3 coding DNA: TGTGCCAGCAGTGAGGAACAGGGGGGCCCTTACGAGCAGTACTTC. Amino acids: CASSEEQGGPYEQYF. The J gene is TRBJ2-7, the V gene TRBV6-1, with TRBD1 matching 8 bases. Germline CDR1 reads MNHNS; CDR2 reads SASEGT. V shed 3 bases and J 4 bases; nucleotides not matched to a gene: 8. There are 15 residues in the CDR3.

CDR3 residues: CASSFGGRPQNIQYF. CDR3 nucleotide sequence: TGTGCCAGCAGTTTTGGAGGGCGCCCCCAAAACATTCAGTACTTC. This chain links TRBV28 with TRBJ2-4; a weak D match, TRBD2 (6 bases). Germline V CDR1 and CDR2: MDHEN, SYDVKM. Trimming removed 3 bases at V and 5 bases at J, with 14 bases between. The CDR3 totals 15 residues.

The chain links TRBV18 to TRBJ2-7; 11 nucleotides agree with TRBD1. After removal of 0 bases from V and 3 bases from J, the junction contained 4 bases not matched to a gene. The germline V gene encodes CDR1 KGHSH and CDR2 LQKENI. The CDR3 is 16 residues long. The CDR3 reads CASSPPGQGGSYEQYF. The CDR3, as DNA: TGTGCCAGCTCACCACCGGGACAGGGGGGTAGCTACGAGCAGTACTTC.

The chain employs TRBV27 and TRBJ1-1; D unclear. Trimming cost V 8 bases and J 3 bases, with 10 bases left between them. Germline V gene sequence: CDR1 MNHEY, CDR2 SMNVEV (reference sequence). The CDR3 length is 12 residues. DNA of the CDR3: TGTGCCAGCGGTGAGAGCTACACTGAAGCTTTCTTT. This sequence encodes CASGESYTEAFF.

This clone was observed a few times. The chain has TRBV11-2 and TRBJ1-2; 7 nucleotides agree with TRBD1. Germline V gene sequence: CDR1 SGHAT, CDR2 FQNNGV. The trim removed 5 bases at V and 3 bases at J, leaving 9 bases unmatched. The CDR3 runs to 15 residues. In nucleotides, the CDR3 is TGTGCCAGCAGCATACGACAGGGTTGGGACTATGGCTACACCTTC. Its translation is CASSIRQGWDYGYTF.

V and J are TRBV5-1 and TRBJ1-2; D remains ambiguous. The CDR3 length is 15 residues. Trimming stripped 4 bases from V and 1 base from J, with 14 bases between. The germline V gene encodes CDR1 SGHRS and CDR2 YFSETQ. The CDR3 DNA reads as TGCGCCAGCAGCCGTGAGGGCGGTGATAACTATGGCTACACCTTC. This codes for CASSREGGDNYGYTF. Variable domain in full (rest from reference TRBV5-1 and TRBJ1-2): KAGVTQTPRYLIKTRGQQVTLSCSPISGHRSVSWYQQTPGQGLQFLFEYFSETQRNKGNFPGRFSGRQFSNSRSEMNVSTLELGDSALYLCASSREGGDNYGYTFGSGTRLTVV.

The chain links TRBV4-2 to TRBJ1-3; weak D call: TRBD1 (5 bases). The germline V gene encodes CDR1 LGHNA and CDR2 YNFKEQ. V was shortened by 0 bases and J by 2 bases, with 8 bases between the two germline ends. The CDR3 covers 15 residues. CDR3 bases: TGTGCCAGCAGCCAAGATATAGGGGCTGGAAACACCATATATTTT. It specifies CASSQDIGAGNTIYF.

J is TRBJ2-4 and V is TRBV18; possibly TRBD2 for D (5 bases). CDR1 is KGHSH, CDR2 LQKENI, per germline. The V end lost 3 bases, the J end lost 0 bases, and 15 bases lay between the germline ends. The CDR3 sequence is 17 residues long. The CDR3 loop is CASSPGPGKLAKNIQYF. In DNA, the CDR3 is TGTGCCAGCTCACCCGGTCCGGGGAAACTAGCCAAAAACATTCAGTACTTC.

A single count supports this clone. V and J are TRBV30 and TRBJ2-7; 8 positions agree with TRBD1. This CDR3 comprises 14 residues. With V trimmed by 3 bases and J by 3 bases, 7 bases remained unmatched. CDR1 is GTSNPN, CDR2 SVGIG, per germline (reference sequence). The DNA for the CDR3 is TGTGCCTGGAGCAAGGGACAGGAAATCTACGAGCAGTACTTC. As protein: CAWSKGQEIYEQYF.

The V call is TRBV6-1, the J call TRBJ2-5; 7 nucleotides line up with TRBD1. The CDR3 consists of 15 residues. The germline V gene has CDR1 MNHNS and CDR2 SASEGT. Unmatched junction bases numbered 8, after V lost 2 bases and J lost 5 bases. The CDR3 region has the DNA TGTGCCAGCAGTGAAAGTCAGGGGGTTGTGGAGACCCAGTACTTC. Translation: CASSESQGVVETQYF.

This clone was counted a single time. This rearrangement joins TRBV7-9 to TRBJ2-1; weak D call: TRBD2 (6 bases). The CDR3 is 16 residues long. V lost 6 bases, J lost 0 bases, and 15 bases lay in between. Germline values: CDR1 SEHNR, CDR2 FQNEAQ (reference sequence). DNA of the CDR3: TGTGCCAGCAGTCAAAATACCGGGAGCTCCTACAATGAGCAGTTCTTC. It encodes CASSQNTGSSYNEQFF. The variable domain in full, with the rest retrieved from reference TRBV7-9 and TRBJ2-1, is DTGVSQNPRHKITKRGQNVTFRCDPISEHNRLYWYRQTLGQGPEFLTYFQNEAQLEKSRLLSDRFSAERPKGSFSTLEIQRTEQGDSAMYLCASSQNTGSSYNEQFFGPGTRLTVL.

CDR3 nucleotide sequence: TGTGCCACCAGTGATGAGACAGGGGGGCCGGCTTTCTTT. Its translation is CATSDETGGPAFF. The rearrangement uses TRBV24-1 and TRBJ1-1; 9 bases agree with TRBD1. This CDR3 region has 13 residues. The ends lost 3 bases at V and 11 bases at J; junction bases unmatched: 6. CDR1 is KGHDR, CDR2 SFDVKD, per germline.

This chain uses TRBV28 with TRBJ2-2, with D unclear. Trimming left V 1 base short and J 6 bases short, with 15 bases between. This CDR3 is 16 amino acids long. Germline V CDR1 and CDR2: MDHEN, SYDVKM. In DNA form, the CDR3 reads TGTGCCAGCAGTTTATCCTACGGGTTTCTAGCCGGGGAGCTGTTTTTT. It yields the protein CASSLSYGFLAGELFF.

The rearrangement uses TRBV7-8 and TRBJ2-5, with 7 nucleotides matching TRBD1. The CDR3 sequence is 15 residues long. CDR1 is SGHVS and CDR2 is FQNEAQ in the germline V gene. J gave up 5 bases and V 0 bases, and 6 bases lay outside the gene matches. The CDR3 DNA follows: TGTGCCAGCAGCTTAGCTACAGGGGATACTGAGACCCAGTACTTC. It encodes CASSLATGDTETQYF. Using reference TRBV7-8 and TRBJ2-5 for the parts outside the CDR3, the full variable domain is GAGVSQSPRYKVAKRGQDVALRCDPISGHVSLFWYQQALGQGPEFLTYFQNEAQLDKSGLPSDRFFAERPEGSVSTLKIQRTQQEDSAVYLCASSLATGDTETQYFGPGTRLLVL.

The V gene is TRBV3-1 (or the pseudogene TRBV3-2), the J gene TRBJ1-2, with D possibly matching TRBD1 (5 bases). Germline CDR1 is LGHDT and CDR2 is YNNKEL (reference sequence). The CDR3 runs 16 residues. The V and J ends lost 0 bases and 4 bases respectively, with 15 bases between them. CDR3 bases: TGTGCCAGCAGCCAAGATGGGGCAGGGAGGACCTATGGCTACACCTTC. Its translation: CASSQDGAGRTYGYTF.

This clone was seen once. The V call is TRBV7-9, the J call TRBJ2-7, with TRBD2 matching over 11 bases. The V gene's germline CDR1 is SEHNR and CDR2 FQNEAQ (reference sequence). The CDR3 has 15 amino acids. With 5 bases clipped from V and 3 bases from J, the junction kept 6 bases outside the gene matches. CDR3: CASSRILAGDYEQYF. CDR3 bases: TGTGCCAGCAGCCGAATACTAGCGGGAGACTACGAGCAGTACTTC.

This chain joins TRBV7-9 and TRBJ2-3; D may be TRBD2 (6 bases). Trimming stripped 4 bases from V and 2 bases from J, with 10 bases between. The CDR3 has 14 amino acids. Per germline, CDR1 SEHNR and CDR2 FQNEAQ (reference sequence). This CDR3 reads CASSYSGYTDTQYF. CDR3 nucleotides: TGTGCCAGCAGCTATAGCGGATACACAGATACGCAGTATTTT.

The J gene is TRBJ2-4, the V gene TRBV11-2; unclear D gene. The ends were cut back, 0 bases at V and 0 bases at J, with 9 bases in the middle. Germline V lookup: CDR1 SGHAT, CDR2 FQNNGV. The CDR3 is 16 amino acids. Here the CDR3 reads CASSLDGALAKNIQYF. CDR3 in DNA: TGTGCCAGCAGCTTAGATGGAGCTTTAGCCAAAAACATTCAGTACTTC. Full variable domain (rest looked up from reference TRBV11-2 and TRBJ2-4): EAGVAQSPRYKIIEKRQSVAFWCNPISGHATLYWYQQILGQGPKLLIQFQNNGVVDDSQLPKDRFSAERLKGVDSTLKIQPAKLEDSAVYLCASSLDGALAKNIQYFGAGTRLSVL.

A few counts support this clone. V is TRBV5-1 and J is TRBJ2-7; TRBD1 might be the D (5 bases). V was trimmed by 2 bases and J by 1 base, leaving 10 bases between them. The germline V gene encodes CDR1 SGHRS and CDR2 YFSETQ. CDR3 length equals 14 residues. The DNA of the CDR3 is TGCGCCAGCAGCTTAACCCAGGGATCCTACGAGCAGTACTTC. It is translated as CASSLTQGSYEQYF.

The chain joins TRBV7-2 to TRBJ1-6, with D possibly being TRBD1 (5 bases). Trimming left V 7 bases short and J 7 bases short, with 17 bases between. Germline CDR1 reads SGHTA; CDR2 reads FQGNSA. The CDR3 is 15 residues long. The CDR3 bases are TGTGCCAGCAATCGCCCAGGGCTGACAAATTCACCCCTCCACTTT. Amino acid sequence: CASNRPGLTNSPLHF. The full variable domain, with the rest looked up from reference TRBV7-2 and TRBJ1-6, is GAGVSQSPSNKVTEKGKDVELRCDPISGHTALYWYRQSLGQGLEFLIYFQGNSAPDKSGLPSDRFSAERTGGSVSTLTIQRTQQEDSAVYLCASNRPGLTNSPLHFGNGTRLTVT.

This rearrangement joins TRBV7-9 to TRBJ1-4, with 8 nucleotides matching TRBD1. CDR1 SEHNR and CDR2 FQNEAQ come from the germline V gene (reference sequence). J was trimmed by 8 bases and V by 5 bases; bases with no gene match: 10. The CDR3 spans 15 residues. The CDR3 sequence: CASSLRPTGDEKLFF. CDR3 coding DNA: TGTGCCAGCAGCCTTCGCCCGACAGGGGACGAAAAACTGTTTTTT. Using reference TRBV7-9 and TRBJ1-4 for the parts outside the CDR3, the full variable domain is DTGVSQNPRHKITKRGQNVTFRCDPISEHNRLYWYRQTLGQGPEFLTYFQNEAQLEKSRLLSDRFSAERPKGSFSTLEIQRTEQGDSAMYLCASSLRPTGDEKLFFGSGTQLSVL.

V is TRBV28 and J is TRBJ2-5, with a possible D match to TRBD1 (6 bases). Germline V gene data show CDR1 as MDHEN and CDR2 as SYDVKM. The CDR3 has 15 residues. The V and J ends lost 7 bases and 1 base respectively, with 16 bases between them. As DNA, the CDR3 is TGTGCCAGCACGGAAGGGGGTCTCAGCCAAGAGACCCAGTACTTC. This sequence encodes CASTEGGLSQETQYF.

This chain uses TRBV28 with TRBJ1-1; weak D call: TRBD1 (5 bases). This CDR3 has 17 amino acids. V shed 7 bases and J shed 0 bases, with 21 bases lying between them. Germline V gene data show CDR1 as MDHEN and CDR2 as SYDVKM. CDR3: CASTIYGGFRMNTEAFF. CDR3 nucleotide sequence: TGTGCCAGCACCATATACGGGGGTTTTCGGATGAACACTGAAGCTTTCTTT.

The J gene is TRBJ2-1, the V gene TRBV12-3 or TRBV12-4; 13 nucleotides match TRBD2. The CDR3 length is 12 residues. The ends lost 10 bases at V and 15 bases at J; junction bases unmatched: 9. The CDR3 coding sequence is TGTGCCACAAGAGGGACTAGCGGGAACTCGTTCTTC. Its translation is CATRGTSGNSFF.

The chain links TRBV19 to TRBJ1-5; D call uncertain. Germline CDR1 and CDR2: LNHDA and SQIVND (reference sequence). This CDR3 region has 14 residues. Between the trimmed V and J ends, which lost 1 base and 3 bases, there was a span of 7 bases. The chain's CDR3 is CASSIGTANQPQHF. In DNA, the CDR3 is TGTGCCAGTAGTATAGGGACTGCCAATCAGCCCCAGCATTTT.

The V call is TRBV5-1, the J call TRBJ2-5; 10 bases are a match to TRBD2. The length of the CDR3 is 16 residues. V lost 0 bases and J lost 3; bases outside the gene matches: 5. Germline V gene lookup returns CDR1 SGHRS and CDR2 YFSETQ. CDR3 coding DNA: TGCGCCAGCAGCTTGGGGCTAGCGGGAGAGGAAGAGACCCAGTACTTC. Protein product: CASSLGLAGEEETQYF.

This clone has more than one count but fewer than ten. This rearrangement joins TRBV7-2 to TRBJ1-6, with TRBD1 as a possible D gene (6 bases). This CDR3 comprises 14 residues. V was cut by 5 bases and J by 6 bases, with 11 bases left in between. Germline values: CDR1 SGHTA, CDR2 FQGNSA. CDR3 amino acids: CASSPWGPNSPLHF. For the CDR3, the DNA is TGTGCCAGCAGCCCCTGGGGGCCTAATTCACCCCTCCACTTT.

This chain uses TRBV25-1 with TRBJ1-4; 7 bases fit TRBD1. V was pared by 6 bases and J by 7 bases, with 5 bases of the junction left unmatched. There are 13 residues in the CDR3. Germline values: CDR1 MGHDK, CDR2 SYGVNS. The CDR3 DNA reads TGTGCCAGCAGGGCAGCAGGGGGTGAAAAACTGTTTTTT. Amino acid sequence: CASRAAGGEKLFF.